Below, one T cell receptor (beta chain) is given with its context. The specificity of this receptor is unknown. Base-call qualities are not available, and no considerably larger clone is one nucleotide away. The trial excluded patients who had a history of autoimmune disease or who were on systemic immunosuppression. Peripheral blood for TCR sequencing was collected from all dose cohorts at baseline, on cycle 4 day 1, and on cycle 7 day 1. Samples came from an open-label, multicenter, first-in-human phase I dose-escalation trial of ivuxolimab. Adults with locally advanced or metastatic melanoma, renal cell carcinoma, hepatocellular carcinoma or head and neck squamous cell carcinoma were enrolled in the trial. CD4+ and CD8+ T cells were sorted separately from peripheral blood before TCR sequencing. Taken from the germline V gene, the CDR1 and CDR2 loops are SGDLS and YYNGEE. From the cysteine up to the phenylalanine, the CDR3 has a length of 13 residues. The kept DNA is CDR3 alone, 39 bases in frame from the first base. The V and J ends are trimmed by 3 bases and 6 bases, leaving 10 bases between them.

The sample comes from a study of OX40 agonist ivuxolimab in advanced cancers. Turning to the overall study: Ivuxolimab was an agonistic, fully human IgG2 monoclonal antibody directed against OX40 (CD134), a costimulatory receptor. Intravenous ivuxolimab was administered to patients every 2 weeks at six dose levels: 0.01, 0.1, 0.3, 1.5, 3 and 10 mg/kg. Of the roughly 54 dose-escalation patients, hepatocellular carcinoma was present in about 20, melanoma in approximately 15, renal cell carcinoma in 9 and head and neck cancer in 9. A male proportion of roughly 80% and a mean age of roughly 55 years, ranging from 23 to 79, were recorded for the dose-escalation cohort. Patients were allowed to have had prior anti-PD-1, anti-PD-L1 or anti-CTLA-4 therapy, and roughly 40% of the dose-escalation patients had been treated with checkpoint inhibitors. Partial responses occurred in three dose-escalation patients, of whom one had hepatocellular carcinoma and two had cutaneous melanoma. The point of sequencing TCRbeta in the periphery was to test whether ivuxolimab changed TCR sequence diversity and drove clonal T-cell expansion. The paper reports the monotherapy dose-escalation portion (N of about 50 patients) of the phase I ivuxolimab trial. Broader findings and caveats from the paper: The antigen specificity of the peripheral T cells that underwent clonal expansion was not determined. Low levels of normalized T-cell clonal expansion were also seen in some patients who did not respond. Partial responders in the 0.1-3.0 mg/kg groups had among the lowest normalized peripheral clonal expansion, especially among CD8+ T cells. On average, CD8+ T cells showed more expanded clones than CD4+ T cells after ivuxolimab. At doses of 0.1 to 3.0 mg/kg, clonal expansion of both CD4+ and CD8+ T cells in blood was seen between baseline and week 6.

To sequence the TCRbeta CDR3 region, genomic DNA was isolated from the sorted cells. The immunoSEQ Assay was used for sequencing of TCRbeta CDR3 regions. Held by TCRdb, this immuneACCESS table contains in-frame sequences only and omits some clones. Under half of the omission traces to an unresolved V gene where checked; the cause of the rest is unknown. In all, the sample holds some 71,000 clones, and around 90% of those were seen once. Together, the top ten hold roughly 14% of the sample. The TCR sequence derives from an adult with an advanced solid tumor such as melanoma, head and neck, liver or kidney cancer. The source was CD4+ or CD8+ T cells sorted from blood, collected in a trial of the OX40 agonist ivuxolimab. The chain is encoded by TRBV9 joined to TRBJ2-1; the best D guess is TRBD2, with 6 bases matching. The CDR3 protein sequence reads: CASSAGLINEQFF. In nucleotides, the sequence is TGTGCCAGCAGCGCGGGACTTATCAATGAGCAGTTCTTC.